The entry below describes one TCR beta chain. Which antigen it targets is not known. Within one base of it there is no much larger clone, and no base qualities were kept. The sample originates from a study of blood T cell repertoires in COVID-19 (dated by TCRdb to 2020 to 2022). Regarding the study in general: Samples covering the acute and convalescent phases of COVID-19 were provided by collaborators in the United States, Italy and Spain. The prospective study material was composed of cDNA or gDNA derived from T cells, B-cell-depleted T cells, or PBMCs. Subjects who had been exposed to COVID-19, were actively infected with it, or had recovered from it provided the deeply sampled blood TCRbeta repertoires that made up the dataset. The repertoires were released in a freely available public database intended as a resource for research on the immune response to SARS-CoV-2. Samples were obtained from the ongoing ImmuneRACE study (first 160 participants) and from about 1,300 subjects provided by 6 global collaborators. The sample metadata nearly always contained a de-identified subject ID, COVID-19 status, age in years and sex. Where HLA class I and class II types were available, the types were taken from metadata supplied by the sample provider, not from assay-based typing. Findings and caveats that apply to the study as a whole: The quantity of clinical and demographic metadata differed by source and by participant and was supplied without curation.

The collaborating institutions used their own protocols to collect whole blood in K2EDTA tubes. For TCRbeta analysis, collaborators shipped samples in one of three forms: frozen whole blood, isolated PBMCs, or DNA extracted from either of those sample types. Unmatched junction bases come to 8, with V trimmed by 5 bases and J by 3 bases. CDR1 and CDR2 (SNHLY, FYNNEI) derive from the germline V gene. Inclusive of the bounding cysteine and phenylalanine, the CDR3 is 15 residues long. Just CDR3 DNA is preserved here, 45 bases in frame from base 1. The immunoSEQ Assay, a bias-controlled multiplex PCR, was used to amplify TCRbeta CDR3 regions from genomic DNA. In the source study's methods: Nucleated cell counts per sample were estimated from amplification of reference gene primers within the assay. To quantify the absolute abundance of each unique TCRbeta CDR3 rearrangement, sequence reads were collapsed and filtered. For each sample, productive Simpson clonality was calculated by taking the square root of Simpson's diversity index across productive rearrangements. As stored in TCRdb, this immuneACCESS dataset retains in-frame rearrangements with V and J assigned. A fraction of the clones does not appear; measured against another copy, unresolved V genes explain less than half of the discrepancy, and the remainder lacks a known reason. V and J calls and clone size are copied from that table; D and trimming were computed from the DNA. The sample contains some 190,000 clones, roughly 84% of them found a single time. The ten largest clones add up to 4.5% to 5% of the sample.

The sequence is built from TRBV2 and TRBJ1-2, with 8 central nucleotides matching TRBD1. The material sequenced was peripheral blood. The source of this sequence is an elderly woman with acute or convalescent COVID-19. The CDR3 protein sequence reads: CASSYHTGGDYGYTF. The sequenced DNA: TGTGCCAGCAGTTACCACACAGGGGGGGACTATGGCTACACCTTC.